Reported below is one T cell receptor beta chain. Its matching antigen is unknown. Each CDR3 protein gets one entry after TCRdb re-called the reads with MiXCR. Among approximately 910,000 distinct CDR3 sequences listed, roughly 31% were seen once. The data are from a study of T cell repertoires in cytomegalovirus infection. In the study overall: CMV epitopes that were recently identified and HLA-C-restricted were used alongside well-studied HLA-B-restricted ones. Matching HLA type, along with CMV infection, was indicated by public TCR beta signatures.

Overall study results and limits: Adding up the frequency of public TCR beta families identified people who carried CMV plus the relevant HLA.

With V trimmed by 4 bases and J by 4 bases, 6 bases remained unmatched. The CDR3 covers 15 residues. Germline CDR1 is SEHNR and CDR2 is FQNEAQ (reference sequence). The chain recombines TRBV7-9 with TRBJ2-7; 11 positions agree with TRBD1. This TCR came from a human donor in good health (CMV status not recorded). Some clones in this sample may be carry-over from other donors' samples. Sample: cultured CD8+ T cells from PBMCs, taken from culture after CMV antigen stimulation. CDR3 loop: CASSYRDRGFYEQYF. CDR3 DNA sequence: TGTGCCAGCAGCTACCGGGACAGGGGGTTTTACGAGCAGTACTTC. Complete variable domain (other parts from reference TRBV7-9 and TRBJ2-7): DTGVSQNPRHKITKRGQNVTFRCDPISEHNRLYWYRQTLGQGPEFLTYFQNEAQLEKSRLLSDRFSAERPKGSFSTLEIQRTEQGDSAMYLCASSYRDRGFYEQYFGPGTRLTVT.